This T cell receptor (beta chain) was captured in a study of identical twins. General study results and limits: Models, which agreed with sharing between unrelated individuals, nonetheless underestimated the out-of-frame TCR alpha sharing seen in monozygotic twins.

A universal primer site was added by template switching, and unique molecular identifiers were carried by the cDNA. TCRdb ran MiXCR on the 5' RACE reads and lists one entry per CDR3 protein. The sample lists approximately 700,000 distinct CDR3 sequences; 5.5% to 6.5% were seen once. Ten or more counts support this clonotype. Antigen: not known. This sequence was found in a man aged 18 to 29 in good health. Sequenced: naive T cells sorted from blood.

The chain's CDR3 is CASSFRYFGGYTF. DNA for the CDR3: TGTGCCAGCAGTTTTCGGTACTTTGGGGGCTACACCTTC. The V and J genes are TRBV12-3 or TRBV12-4 and TRBJ1-2; no clear D. V was clipped by 3 bases and J by 8 bases, with 13 bases between them. This CDR3 has 13 amino acids.